Listed below are T cell receptor beta chains from one sample, sequenced in a study of T cells after yellow fever vaccination. TCRdb reprocessed the 5' RACE reads via MiXCR and lists one record per CDR3 protein. The sample carries about 99,000 distinct CDR3 sequences, 5.8% recorded once. Specimen: CD8+ T cells sorted from PBMCs, collected 10 days after the yellow fever booster vaccination. The receptors shown here come from a man aged 18 to 35 who received the YFV17D yellow fever vaccine. The CDR3 runs from the conserved cysteine through the conserved F or W. D genes are given only for firm matches. The listing skips clone size in some rows; elsewhere it reads once, few, many or a size class.

D gene	clone size	V gene	J gene	CDR3 protein	CDR3 DNA
TRBD1	few	TRBV4-2	TRBJ1-2	CASSTGGHYGYTF	TGTGCCAGTTCAACAGGGGGGCACTATGGCTACACCTTC
TRBD1	.	TRBV20-1	TRBJ2-1	CSARTDRGGEQFF	TGCAGTGCTAGAACCGACAGGGGCGGTGAGCAGTTCTTC
.	few	TRBV4-1	TRBJ2-5	CASSQDWRGQETQYF	TGCGCCAGCAGCCAAGATTGGAGGGGGCAAGAGACCCAGTACTTC
TRBD1	few	TRBV24-1	TRBJ2-4	CATSDPGPGTAKNIQYF	TGTGCCACCAGTGACCCTGGACCCGGGACAGCGAAAAACATTCAGTACTTC
TRBD2	.	TRBV30	TRBJ2-3	CASGLAGGPSTDTQYF	TGTGCCTCCGGACTAGCGGGGGGGCCGAGCACAGATACGCAGTATTTT
.	many	TRBV5-1	TRBJ2-7	CASSLGADLRGQYF	TGCGCCAGCAGCTTGGGTGCGGACCTACGTGGGCAGTACTTC
.	few	TRBV7-6	TRBJ2-1	CASSSPLAPGFNNEQFF	TGTGCCAGCAGCTCGCCCCTCGCCCCGGGATTTAACAATGAGCAGTTCTTC
TRBD1	few	TRBV6-5	TRBJ1-4	CASSYGTGKLFF	TGTGCCAGCAGTTACGGGACAGGAAAACTGTTTTTT
TRBD2	.	TRBV6-1	TRBJ2-3	CASSVRGLAADTQYF	TGTGCCAGCAGTGTGAGGGGACTAGCCGCAGATACGCAGTATTTT
.	few	TRBV3-1	TRBJ2-5	CASSQDRRGETQYF	TGTGCCAGCAGCCAAGACCGTAGGGGTGAGACCCAGTACTTC
.	few	TRBV5-1	TRBJ2-1	CASSPRTARRNEQFF	TGCGCCAGCAGCCCCCGGACAGCCCGCCGCAATGAGCAGTTCTTC
.	.	TRBV7-6	TRBJ1-2	CASSLRLGFEEDYTF	TGTGCCAGCAGCTTAAGGCTTGGATTTGAGGAGGACTACACCTTC
TRBD2	.	TRBV27	TRBJ2-4	CASSLSWGGAKNIQYF	TGTGCCAGCAGTTTATCGTGGGGGGGGGCCAAAAACATTCAGTACTTC
.	.	TRBV4-1	TRBJ1-1	CASSQGSGGANTEAFF	TGCGCCAGCAGCCAAGGTTCCGGGGGAGCGAACACTGAAGCTTTCTTT
TRBD2	few	TRBV24-1	TRBJ2-5	CATSDPLAGGKETQYF	TGTGCCACCAGTGATCCCCTCGCGGGGGGTAAAGAGACCCAGTACTTC
.	.	TRBV6-5	TRBJ2-5	CASSSIGTLGETQYF	TGTGCCAGCAGTTCCATTGGGACGCTGGGAGAGACCCAGTACTTC
TRBD2	.	TRBV20-1	TRBJ2-1	CSARGTSFNEQFF	TGCAGTGCTAGAGGGACTAGTTTCAATGAGCAGTTCTTC
TRBD1	.	TRBV4-1	TRBJ1-6	CASSPKGQGANSPLHF	TGCGCCAGCAGCCCCAAGGGACAGGGGGCGAATTCACCCCTCCACTTT
TRBD1	few	TRBV9	TRBJ1-2	CASSFRGRDRGHGYTF	TGTGCCAGCAGCTTTAGAGGGCGGGACAGGGGACATGGCTACACCTTC
.	.	TRBV4-2	TRBJ2-1	CASSQDRGWGNEQFF	TGTGCCAGCAGCCAAGACAGAGGGTGGGGCAATGAGCAGTTCTTC
TRBD1	many	TRBV6-2/TRBV6-3	TRBJ1-5	CASRTDRGGQPQHF	TGTGCCAGCAGGACAGACAGGGGCGGTCAGCCCCAGCATTTT
.	few	TRBV14	TRBJ2-7	CASSLGSPLYEQYF	TGTGCCAGCAGTCTCGGGTCACCCCTCTACGAGCAGTACTTC
.	.	TRBV7-9	TRBJ2-3	CASSFQQGESDTQYF	TGTGCCAGCAGCTTCCAACAGGGCGAATCAGATACGCAGTATTTT
.	few	TRBV19	TRBJ2-7	CASSIVGGGYEQYF	TGTGCCAGTAGTATAGTAGGAGGAGGTTACGAGCAGTACTTC
.	.	TRBV7-9	TRBJ2-7	CASAFGGAYEQYF	TGTGCCAGCGCGTTTGGGGGAGCCTACGAGCAGTACTTC
TRBD1	many	TRBV6-5	TRBJ2-2	CASSYGTGTGELFF	TGTGCCAGCAGTTACGGGACAGGGACCGGCGAGCTGTTTTTT
.	.	TRBV4-3	TRBJ2-7	CASSHSAGYHEQYF	TGCGCCAGCAGCCACTCGGCAGGGTATCACGAGCAGTACTTC
TRBD1	few	TRBV6-2/TRBV6-3	TRBJ2-1	CASRRQGLVNEQFF	TGTGCCAGCAGGAGACAGGGGTTAGTCAATGAGCAGTTCTTC
.	.	TRBV29-1	TRBJ1-2	CSVENNSYGYTF	TGCAGCGTTGAGAATAATTCTTATGGCTACACCTTC
.	many	TRBV4-2	TRBJ1-5	CASSQVANGIDQPQHF	TGTGCCAGCAGCCAAGTTGCTAACGGAATAGATCAGCCCCAGCATTTT
.	few	TRBV3-1	TRBJ2-2	CASREVANTGELFF	TGTGCCAGCAGGGAGGTCGCGAACACCGGGGAGCTGTTTTTT
.	.	TRBV30	TRBJ2-1	CAWMGDGRGEQFF	TGTGCCTGGATGGGCGACGGCCGAGGTGAGCAGTTCTTC
.	.	TRBV10-3	TRBJ1-2	CAISEGGNGYTF	TGTGCCATCAGTGAGGGGGGAAATGGCTACACCTTC
TRBD1	few	TRBV6-2/TRBV6-3	TRBJ1-5	CASSYPNILRDRPNQPQHF	TGTGCCAGCAGTTACCCCAATATCCTCCGGGACAGGCCTAATCAGCCCCAGCATTTT
.	many	TRBV5-1	TRBJ2-1	CASSVGGGNEQFF	TGCGCCAGCAGCGTCGGGGGAGGAAATGAGCAGTTCTTC
.	.	TRBV6-2/TRBV6-3	TRBJ1-5	CASSSGTERYSNQPQHF	TGTGCCAGCAGTTCCGGGACCGAACGCTATAGCAATCAGCCCCAGCATTTT
.	few	TRBV6-2/TRBV6-3	TRBJ2-7	CASSYGPIYEQYF	TGTGCCAGCAGTTACGGGCCGATCTACGAGCAGTACTTC
.	few	TRBV6-5	TRBJ2-7	CASSYGAMADEQYF	TGTGCCAGCAGTTACGGGGCGATGGCGGACGAGCAGTACTTC
.	many	TRBV11-2	TRBJ2-5	CASSSPDGSGYQETQYF	TGTGCCAGCAGCTCCCCGGACGGGAGCGGATACCAAGAGACCCAGTACTTC
TRBD1	.	TRBV25-1	TRBJ2-4	CASSASGGWTKNIQYF	TGTGCCAGCAGTGCCTCAGGGGGCTGGACCAAAAACATTCAGTACTTC
.	many	TRBV20-1	TRBJ1-2	CSARDQLAVNYGYTF	TGCAGTGCTAGAGACCAATTGGCGGTAAACTATGGCTACACCTTC
TRBD1	few	TRBV6-2/TRBV6-3	TRBJ1-5	CASSYRADRWMSNQPQHF	TGTGCCAGCAGTTACCGGGCGGACAGGTGGATGAGCAATCAGCCCCAGCATTTT